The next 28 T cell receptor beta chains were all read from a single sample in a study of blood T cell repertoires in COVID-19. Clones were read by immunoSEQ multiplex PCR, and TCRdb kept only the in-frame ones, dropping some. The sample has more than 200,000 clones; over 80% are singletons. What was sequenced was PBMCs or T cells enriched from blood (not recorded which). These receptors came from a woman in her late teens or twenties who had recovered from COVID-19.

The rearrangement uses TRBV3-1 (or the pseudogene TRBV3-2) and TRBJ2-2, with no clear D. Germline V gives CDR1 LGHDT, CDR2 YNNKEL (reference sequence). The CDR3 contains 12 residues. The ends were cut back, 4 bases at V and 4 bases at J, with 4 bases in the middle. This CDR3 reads CASSLITGELFF. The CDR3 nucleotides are TGTGCCAGCAGCCTTATCACCGGGGAGCTGTTTTTT.

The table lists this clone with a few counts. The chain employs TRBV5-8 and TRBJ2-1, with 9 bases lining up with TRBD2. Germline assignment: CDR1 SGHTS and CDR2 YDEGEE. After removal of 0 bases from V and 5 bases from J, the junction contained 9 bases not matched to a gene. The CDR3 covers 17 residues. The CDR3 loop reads CASSLGGGRAYNNEQFF. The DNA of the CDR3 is TGTGCCAGCAGCTTGGGAGGCGGGAGGGCCTATAACAATGAGCAGTTCTTC.

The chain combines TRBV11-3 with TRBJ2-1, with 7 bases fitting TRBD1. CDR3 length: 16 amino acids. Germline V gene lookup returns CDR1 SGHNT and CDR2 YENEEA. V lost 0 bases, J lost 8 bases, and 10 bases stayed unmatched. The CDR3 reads CASSLDSQGPWDEQFF. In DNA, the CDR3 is TGTGCCAGCAGCTTAGACTCACAGGGGCCTTGGGATGAGCAGTTCTTC. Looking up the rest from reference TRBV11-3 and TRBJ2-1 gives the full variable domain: EAGVVQSPRYKIIEKKQPVAFWCNPISGHNTLYWYLQNLGQGPELLIRYENEEAVDDSQLPKDRFSAERLKGVDSTLKIQPAELGDSAVYLCASSLDSQGPWDEQFFGPGTRLTVL.

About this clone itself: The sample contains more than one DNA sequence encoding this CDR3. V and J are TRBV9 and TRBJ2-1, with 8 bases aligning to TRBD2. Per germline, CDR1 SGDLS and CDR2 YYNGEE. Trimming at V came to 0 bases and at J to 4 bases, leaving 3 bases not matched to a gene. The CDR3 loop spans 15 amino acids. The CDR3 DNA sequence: TGTGCCAGCAGCGTAGCACCTAGCGGGTACAATGAGCAGTTCTTC. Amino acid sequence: CASSVAPSGYNEQFF. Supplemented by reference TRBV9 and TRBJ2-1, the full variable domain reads DSGVTQTPKHLITATGQRVTLRCSPRSGDLSVYWYQQSLDQGLQFLIQYYNGEERAKGNILERFSAQQFPDLHSELNLSSLELGDSALYFCASSVAPSGYNEQFFGPGTRLTVL.

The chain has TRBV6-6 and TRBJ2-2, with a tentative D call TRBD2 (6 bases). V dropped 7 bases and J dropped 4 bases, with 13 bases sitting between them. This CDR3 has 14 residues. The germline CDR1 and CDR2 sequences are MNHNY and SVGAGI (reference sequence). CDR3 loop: CASNGGDGTGELFF. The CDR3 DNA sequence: TGTGCCAGCAATGGAGGGGACGGCACCGGGGAGCTGTTTTTT.

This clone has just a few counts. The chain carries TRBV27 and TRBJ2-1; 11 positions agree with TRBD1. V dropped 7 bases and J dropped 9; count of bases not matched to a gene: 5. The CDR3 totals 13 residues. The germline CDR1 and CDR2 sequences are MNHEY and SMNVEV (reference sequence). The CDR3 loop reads CASTRDRGIEQFF. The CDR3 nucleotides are TGTGCCAGCACAAGGGACAGGGGGATTGAGCAGTTCTTC.

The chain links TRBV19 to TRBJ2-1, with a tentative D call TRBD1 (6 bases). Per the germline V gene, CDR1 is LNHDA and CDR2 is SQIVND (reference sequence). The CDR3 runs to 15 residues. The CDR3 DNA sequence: TGTCCCCCCCCGACAGGTCGGAACTTCTACAATGAGCAGTTCTTC. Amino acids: CPPPTGRNFYNEQFF.

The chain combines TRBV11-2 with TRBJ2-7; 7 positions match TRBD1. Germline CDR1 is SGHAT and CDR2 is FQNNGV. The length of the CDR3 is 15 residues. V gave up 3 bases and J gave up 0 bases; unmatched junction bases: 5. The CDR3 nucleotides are TGTGCCAGCAGCTTGACCGGGACAGTCTCCTACGAGCAGTACTTC. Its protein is CASSLTGTVSYEQYF.

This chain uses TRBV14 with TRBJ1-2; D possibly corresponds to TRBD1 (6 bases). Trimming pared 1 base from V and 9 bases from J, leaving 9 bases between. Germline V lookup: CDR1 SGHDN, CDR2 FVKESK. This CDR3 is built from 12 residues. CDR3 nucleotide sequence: TGTGCCAGCAGCCAAGTACGGGACAGCTACACCTTC. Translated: CASSQVRDSYTF.

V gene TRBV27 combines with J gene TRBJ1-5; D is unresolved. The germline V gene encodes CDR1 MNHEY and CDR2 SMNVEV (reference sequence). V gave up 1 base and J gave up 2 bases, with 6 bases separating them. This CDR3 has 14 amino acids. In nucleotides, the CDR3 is TGTGCCAGCAGTTTATATCAGGGCAATCAGCCCCAGCATTTT. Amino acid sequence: CASSLYQGNQPQHF.

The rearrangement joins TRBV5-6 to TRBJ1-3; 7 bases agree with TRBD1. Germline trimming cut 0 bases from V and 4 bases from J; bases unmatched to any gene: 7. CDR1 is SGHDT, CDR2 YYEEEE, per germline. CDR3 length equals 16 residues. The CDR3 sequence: CASSLGQGESGNTIYF. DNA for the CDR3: TGTGCCAGCAGCTTGGGGCAGGGGGAATCCGGAAACACCATATATTTT.

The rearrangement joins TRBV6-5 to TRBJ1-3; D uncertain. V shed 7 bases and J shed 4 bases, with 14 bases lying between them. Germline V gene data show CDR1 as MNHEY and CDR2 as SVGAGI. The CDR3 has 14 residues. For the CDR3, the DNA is TGTGCCAGCATCTCTCCGACATCGGGAAACACCATATATTTT. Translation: CASISPTSGNTIYF.

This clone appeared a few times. The CDR3 DNA is TGTGCCAGCAGCTTTATCCGGGACAATGAGCAGTTCTTC. It is translated as CASSFIRDNEQFF. The gene calls are TRBV7-8 and TRBJ2-1; D not resolved. CDR3 length: 13 residues. The germline V gene encodes CDR1 SGHVS and CDR2 FQNEAQ. V lost 3 bases, J lost 5 bases, and 8 bases lay in between.

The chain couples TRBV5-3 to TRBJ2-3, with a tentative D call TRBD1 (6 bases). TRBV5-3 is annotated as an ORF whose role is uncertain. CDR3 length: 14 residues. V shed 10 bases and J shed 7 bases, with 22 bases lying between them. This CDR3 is CAGGQTPTRYTQYF. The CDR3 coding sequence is TGTGCCGGAGGACAGACACCGACCCGGTATACGCAGTATTTT.

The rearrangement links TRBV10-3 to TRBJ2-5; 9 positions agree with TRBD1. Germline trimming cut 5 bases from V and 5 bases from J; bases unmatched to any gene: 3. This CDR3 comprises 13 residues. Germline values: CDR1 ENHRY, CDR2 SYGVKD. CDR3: CAISRTGEETQYF. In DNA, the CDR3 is TGTGCCATCAGTCGGACAGGGGAGGAGACCCAGTACTTC.

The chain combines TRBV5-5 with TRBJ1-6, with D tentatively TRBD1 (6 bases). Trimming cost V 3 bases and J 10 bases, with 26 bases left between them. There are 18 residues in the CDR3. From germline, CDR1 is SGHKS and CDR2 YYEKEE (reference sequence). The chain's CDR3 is CASSWQGTPVGILSPLHF. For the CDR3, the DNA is TGTGCCAGCAGCTGGCAGGGGACCCCCGTCGGAATATTATCACCCCTCCACTTT.

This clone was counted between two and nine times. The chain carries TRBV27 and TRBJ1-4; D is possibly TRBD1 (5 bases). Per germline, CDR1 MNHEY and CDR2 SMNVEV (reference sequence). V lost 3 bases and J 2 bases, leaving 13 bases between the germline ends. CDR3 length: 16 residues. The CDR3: CASSFLGPPTNEKLFF. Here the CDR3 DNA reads TGTGCCAGCAGTTTTTTGGGGCCGCCGACTAATGAAAAACTGTTTTTT.

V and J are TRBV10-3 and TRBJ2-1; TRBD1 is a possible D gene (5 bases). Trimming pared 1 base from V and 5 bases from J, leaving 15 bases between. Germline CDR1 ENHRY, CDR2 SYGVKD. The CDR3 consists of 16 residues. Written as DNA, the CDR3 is TGTGCCATCAGTGAGTATAGGGGAAGCGCGGACAATGAGCAGTTCTTC. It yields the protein CAISEYRGSADNEQFF.

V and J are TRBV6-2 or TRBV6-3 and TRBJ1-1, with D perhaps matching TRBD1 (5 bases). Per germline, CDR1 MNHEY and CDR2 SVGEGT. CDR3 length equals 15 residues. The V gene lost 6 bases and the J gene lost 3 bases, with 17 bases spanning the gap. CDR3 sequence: CASSPRQGWYTEAFF. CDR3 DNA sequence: TGTGCCAGCAGCCCTCGCCAGGGCTGGTACACTGAAGCTTTCTTT.

As DNA, the CDR3 is TGTGCCAGCAGTGAGAACAGGGGGACCTCAGGGCCCCAGCATTTT. Translation gives CASSENRGTSGPQHF. The rearrangement links TRBV6-1 to TRBJ1-5, with 8 bases matching TRBD1. Germline loops: CDR1 MNHNS, CDR2 SASEGT. The CDR3 is made up of 15 amino acids. V lost 3 bases, J lost 9 bases, and 10 bases stayed unmatched.

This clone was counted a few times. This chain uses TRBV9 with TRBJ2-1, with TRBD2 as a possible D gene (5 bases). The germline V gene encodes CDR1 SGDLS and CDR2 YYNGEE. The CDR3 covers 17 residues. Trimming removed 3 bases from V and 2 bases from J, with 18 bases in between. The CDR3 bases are TGTGCCAGCAGCGCCTTAATGTCGGACTGGCCCTACAATGAGCAGTTCTTC. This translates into CASSALMSDWPYNEQFF.

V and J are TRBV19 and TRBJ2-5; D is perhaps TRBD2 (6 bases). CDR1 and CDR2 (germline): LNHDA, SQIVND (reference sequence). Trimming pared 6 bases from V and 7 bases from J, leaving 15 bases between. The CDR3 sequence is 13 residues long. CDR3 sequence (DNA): TGTGCCAGTAGCCCCGTGGAGGGAGGGACCCAGTACTTC. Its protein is CASSPVEGGTQYF.

CDR3 protein: CASSQAEGADTQYF. Here the CDR3 DNA reads TGTGCCAGCAGCCAAGCCGAGGGAGCAGATACGCAGTATTTT. The chain joins TRBV4-2 to TRBJ2-3; D may be TRBD2 (5 bases). Germline CDR1 and CDR2: LGHNA and YNFKEQ. V was trimmed by 1 base and J by 4 bases, leaving 9 bases between them. The CDR3 is 14 amino acids.

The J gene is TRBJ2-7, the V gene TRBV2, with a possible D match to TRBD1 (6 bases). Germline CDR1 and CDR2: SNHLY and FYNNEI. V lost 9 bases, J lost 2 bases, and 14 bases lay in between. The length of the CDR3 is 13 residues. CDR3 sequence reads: CASSQGPAYEQYF. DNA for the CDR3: TGTGCCAGTTCACAGGGACCCGCCTACGAGCAGTACTTC.

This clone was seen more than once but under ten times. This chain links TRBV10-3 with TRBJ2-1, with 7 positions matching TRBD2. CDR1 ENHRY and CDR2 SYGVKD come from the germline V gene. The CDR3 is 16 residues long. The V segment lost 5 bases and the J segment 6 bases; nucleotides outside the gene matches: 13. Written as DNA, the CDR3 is TGTGCCATCAGTTACTCCGTGGGGCGCGGGGGCAATGAGCAGTTCTTC. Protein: CAISYSVGRGGNEQFF.

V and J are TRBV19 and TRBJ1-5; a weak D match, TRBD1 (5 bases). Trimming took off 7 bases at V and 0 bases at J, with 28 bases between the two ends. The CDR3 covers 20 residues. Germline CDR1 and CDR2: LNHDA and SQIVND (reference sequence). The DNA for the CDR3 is TGTGCCAGTATCATAGGGGCCTTGGACCCAAACAGATATAGCAATCAGCCCCAGCATTTT. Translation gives CASIIGALDPNRYSNQPQHF.

In DNA form, the CDR3 reads TGTGCCAGCAGCGTTCTTAGCGGGGGCGACAATGAGCAGTTCTTC. Translated: CASSVLSGGDNEQFF. The rearrangement links TRBV9 to TRBJ2-1; 9 bases map to TRBD2. Germline V gene data show CDR1 as SGDLS and CDR2 as YYNGEE. The CDR3 loop spans 15 amino acids. The V segment lost 2 bases and the J segment 5 bases; nucleotides outside the gene matches: 5.

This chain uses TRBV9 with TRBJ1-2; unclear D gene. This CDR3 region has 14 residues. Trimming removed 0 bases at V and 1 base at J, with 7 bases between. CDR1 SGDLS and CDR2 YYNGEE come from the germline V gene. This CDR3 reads CASSVDQDNYGYTF. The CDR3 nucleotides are TGTGCCAGCAGCGTAGATCAGGATAACTATGGCTACACCTTC.